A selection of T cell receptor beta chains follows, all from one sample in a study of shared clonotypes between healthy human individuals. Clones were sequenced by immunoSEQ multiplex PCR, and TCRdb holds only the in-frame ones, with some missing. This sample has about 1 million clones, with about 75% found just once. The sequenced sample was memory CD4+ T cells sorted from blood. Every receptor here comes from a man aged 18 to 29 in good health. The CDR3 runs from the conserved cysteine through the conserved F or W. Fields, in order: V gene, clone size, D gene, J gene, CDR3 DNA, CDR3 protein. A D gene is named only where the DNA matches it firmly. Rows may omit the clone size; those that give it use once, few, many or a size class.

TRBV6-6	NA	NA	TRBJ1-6	TGTGCCAGCACCCTTACCGGCAGTAACAATTCACCCCTCCACTTT	CASTLTGSNNSPLHF
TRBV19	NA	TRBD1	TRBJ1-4	TGTGCCAGTAGTACTCGACAGGGGGCTAGTGAAAAACTGTTTTTT	CASSTRQGASEKLFF
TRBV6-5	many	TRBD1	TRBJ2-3	TGTGCCAGCACCCACAGGGGGGTAGGCACAGATACGCAGTATTTT	CASTHRGVGTDTQYF
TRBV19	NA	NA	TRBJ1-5	TGTGCCAGTGTCCCCGGACTTAATAGCAATCAGCCCCAGCATTTT	CASVPGLNSNQPQHF
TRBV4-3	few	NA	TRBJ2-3	TGCGCCAGCAGCCAAGAGGGGGGCGGGGTAAGCACAGATACGCAGTATTTT	CASSQEGGGVSTDTQYF
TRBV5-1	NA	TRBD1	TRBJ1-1	TGCGCCAGCAGCCTAACAGGGGGGGACACTGAAGCTTTCTTT	CASSLTGGDTEAFF
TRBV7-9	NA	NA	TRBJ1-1	TGTGCCAGCAGCCCTCTGGGGGGAGCGAACACTGAAGCTTTCTTT	CASSPLGGANTEAFF
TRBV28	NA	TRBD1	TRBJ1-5	TGTGCCAGCAGTTTCAACAGGGGCCCAGCCAATCAGCCCCAGCATTTT	CASSFNRGPANQPQHF
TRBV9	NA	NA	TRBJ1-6	TGTGCCAGCAGCGAAGGGCCCGGCAATTCACCCCTCCACTTT	CASSEGPGNSPLHF
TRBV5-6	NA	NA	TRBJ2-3	TGTGCCAGCTCCCGATCGACAGATACGCAGTATTTT	CASSRSTDTQYF
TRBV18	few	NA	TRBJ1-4	TGTGCCAGCTCGGACTCCGACACGAGAAAACTGTTTTTT	CASSDSDTRKLFF
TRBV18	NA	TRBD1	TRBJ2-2	TGTGCCAGCTCAGTAGAAATCTTACAGGGGACCGCGAACACCGGGGAGCTGTTTTTT	CASSVEILQGTANTGELFF
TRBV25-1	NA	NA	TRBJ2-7	TGTGCCAGCAGTGAATGGACAGCCCCATACGAGCAGTACTTC	CASSEWTAPYEQYF
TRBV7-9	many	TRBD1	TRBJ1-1	TGTGCCAGCAGCCAAACAGGGGCTGAAGCTTTCTTT	CASSQTGAEAFF
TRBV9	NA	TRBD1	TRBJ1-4	TGTGCCAGCAGCGTAGGCGGAACAGGGGCGAGTAAACTGTTTTTT	CASSVGGTGASKLFF
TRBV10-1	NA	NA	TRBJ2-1	TGCGCCAGCAGTGAGCCTGGCCCTCTGGGCAATGAGCAGTTCTTC	CASSEPGPLGNEQFF
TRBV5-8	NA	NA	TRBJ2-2	TGTGCCAGCAGCGTAGCAGCCAGACTAATTAACACCGGGGAGCTGTTTTTT	CASSVAARLINTGELFF
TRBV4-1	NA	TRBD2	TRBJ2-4	TGCGCCAGCAGCCAAGATAGCGGGGGGGTTAGAAACATTCAGTACTTC	CASSQDSGGVRNIQYF
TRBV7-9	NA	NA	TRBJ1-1	TGTGCCAGCAGCTCCACGGGACTCCGGAACACTGAAGCTTTCTTT	CASSSTGLRNTEAFF
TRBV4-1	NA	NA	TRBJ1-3	TGCGCCAGCAGCCAAGATAAGGGAGAGAGCTCTGGAAACACCATATATTTT	CASSQDKGESSGNTIYF
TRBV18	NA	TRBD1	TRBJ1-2	TGTGCCAGCTCAGAACAGGGGGAAGCTAACTATGGCTACACCTTC	CASSEQGEANYGYTF
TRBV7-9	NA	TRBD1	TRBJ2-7	TGTGCCAGCAGTTCTAAGGGACAGGCCTTATACGAGCAGTACTTC	CASSSKGQALYEQYF
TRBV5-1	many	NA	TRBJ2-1	TGCGCCAGCAGCTTGCGGGGGGCCAGCTCCTACAATGAGCAGTTCTTC	CASSLRGASSYNEQFF
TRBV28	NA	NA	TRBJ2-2	TGTGCCAGCAGCCGATGGAGAAACACCGGGGAGCTGTTTTTT	CASSRWRNTGELFF
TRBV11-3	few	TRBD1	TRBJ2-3	TGTGCCAGCAGCCCAGGGGTTAAACGACAGGGTAGGGTCACAGATACGCAGTATTTT	CASSPGVKRQGRVTDTQYF
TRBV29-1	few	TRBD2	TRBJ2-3	TGCAGCGTAGTGACTAGCGGGAGGGCCTTTAGTTCCGATACGCAGTATTTT	CSVVTSGRAFSSDTQYF
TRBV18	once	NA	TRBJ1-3	TGTGCCAGCTCGGCCCTCACCGGTACTGGAAACACCATATATTTT	CASSALTGTGNTIYF
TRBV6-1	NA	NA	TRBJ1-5	TGTGCCAGCAATGGACAGCCATATAGCAATCAGCCCCAGCATTTT	CASNGQPYSNQPQHF
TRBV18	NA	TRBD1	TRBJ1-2	TGTGCCAGCTCACCAGGACAGGGCCAAAACTATGGCTACACCTTC	CASSPGQGQNYGYTF
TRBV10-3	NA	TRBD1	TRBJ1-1	TGTGCCATCAGTGAAGTGACAGGGGCTTTCTTT	CAISEVTGAFF
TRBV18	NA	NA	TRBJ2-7	TGTGCCAGCTCACCAATGGGGTTCGGGTCCGAGCAGTACTTC	CASSPMGFGSEQYF